This T cell receptor beta chain came from a study of T cell responses to AZD1222 COVID-19 vaccine. Broader study findings: Most donors were white British and more were female, and clonal diversity was possibly underestimated. As reported, nearly half of all spike-specific TCRs target variant regions that are unmutated. Spike was spanned by vaccine-associated CD4 TCRs, with dominance at 160-218 and 743-854.

Looked up from germline, CDR1 is SGHTS and CDR2 is YDEGEE. The CDR3 is 13 residues long. Trimming removed 0 bases from V and 9 bases from J, with 13 bases in between. A note on this clone: The antigen remains unidentified.

Clones were sequenced by immunoSEQ multiplex PCR, and TCRdb holds only the in-frame ones, with some missing. The data show around 130,000 clones, roughly 86% seen once. The chain uses TRBV5-8 and TRBJ2-7; no definite D call. The source is an adult who received the AZD1222 COVID-19 vaccine. This material consisted of peripheral blood, taken 28 days after the second AZD1222 dose. This CDR3 reads CASSLDSVVVQYF. The CDR3 region has the DNA TGTGCCAGCAGCTTGGACAGTGTAGTGGTGCAGTACTTC.